The 5 T cell receptor beta chains below were found in one sample sequenced in a study of Ad26.COV2.S vaccination and SARS-CoV-2 variants. Clones were read by immunoSEQ multiplex PCR, and TCRdb kept only the in-frame ones, dropping some. The sample includes 85,000 to 120,000 clones, 80% seen only once; the top ten take roughly 17%. The specimen was peripheral blood, collected after recovery from COVID-19. Source of these receptors: a human donor who had recovered from COVID-19.

The rearrangement links TRBV5-1 to TRBJ2-7; 8 positions agree with TRBD1. In germline, CDR1 is SGHRS, CDR2 YFSETQ. The CDR3 is 16 amino acids. V trimming: 0 bases; J trimming: 3 bases; junction bases outside the gene matches: 8. The CDR3 reads CASSLGQGLPYYEQYF. DNA for the CDR3: TGCGCCAGCAGCTTGGGACAGGGGCTACCTTACTACGAGCAGTACTTC.

This rearrangement joins TRBV2 to TRBJ1-6; 7 bases are a match to TRBD1. The CDR3 runs to 18 residues. CDR1 is SNHLY and CDR2 is FYNNEI in the germline V gene. V shed 0 bases, J shed 0 bases, and the junction held 5 bases outside the gene matches. The CDR3 region is CASSEAIGGLSYNSPLHF. CDR3 in DNA: TGTGCCAGCAGTGAAGCGATAGGGGGCCTCTCCTATAATTCACCCCTCCACTTT.

This clone appeared once. The chain joins TRBV3-1 (or the pseudogene TRBV3-2) to TRBJ1-4, with a tentative D call TRBD1 (5 bases). Germline values: CDR1 LGHDT, CDR2 YNNKEL (reference sequence). There are 15 residues in the CDR3. V gave up 3 bases and J gave up 7 bases, with 15 bases separating them. The chain's CDR3 is CASSQPFGAGEKLFF. The DNA of the CDR3 is TGTGCCAGCAGCCAGCCTTTTGGGGCGGGTGAAAAACTGTTTTTT.

The chain combines TRBV28 with TRBJ1-2; D call uncertain. The CDR3 consists of 14 residues. Trimming shortened V by 6 bases and J by 6 bases, and 17 bases separated the two germline ends. The germline V gene encodes CDR1 MDHEN and CDR2 SYDVKM. CDR3 DNA sequence: TGTGCCAGCAGCAACTACATAGGACGGGATGGCTACACCTTC. Amino acids: CASSNYIGRDGYTF.

The V and J genes are TRBV5-1 and TRBJ1-4; possibly TRBD1 for D (5 bases). With 4 bases removed from V and 2 bases from J, the gap between germline ends came to 12 bases. Germline CDR1 SGHRS, CDR2 YFSETQ. This CDR3 is 15 amino acids long. CDR3: CASSGAGSTNEKLFF. CDR3 DNA sequence: TGCGCCAGCAGCGGTGCAGGGTCTACTAATGAAAAACTGTTTTTT.